This TCR beta chain was sequenced for a study of cytomegalovirus exposure and HLA in healthy donors. Study-wide findings and caveats: Rarity characterized most TCR sequences, yet some public TCRs appeared in many donors. Accurate prediction of most subjects' HLA-A and HLA-B alleles from TCR beta sequences was reported.

Healthy bone marrow donors made up the cohort. V lost 10 bases, J lost 1 base, and 11 bases lay in between. The CDR3 loop spans 13 amino acids. Germline CDR1 and CDR2: LNHDA and SQIVND (reference sequence). Both 60 Vbeta primers and 13 Jbeta primers went into the PCR. Method: immunoSEQ multiplex PCR; TCRdb's copy keeps in-frame clones and lacks some. This sample's clone table lists around 70,000 clones. About this clone itself: Antigen: not known.

The chain recombines TRBV19 with TRBJ1-5; unclear D gene. The sequencing input was PBMCs. This TCR came from a female donor in good health and CMV-seropositive. The CDR3 loop reads CATGEYSNQPQHF. In DNA form, the CDR3 reads TGTGCCACCGGAGAATACAGCAATCAGCCCCAGCATTTT. Full variable domain (missing parts from reference TRBV19 and TRBJ1-5): DGGITQSPKYLFRKEGQNVTLSCEQNLNHDAMYWYRQDPGQGLRLIYYSQIVNDFQKGDIAEGYSVSREKKESFPLTVTSAQKNPTAFYLCATGEYSNQPQHFGDGTRLSIL.